These 9 T cell receptor beta chains originate from one sample sequenced in a study of T cells in Graves' hyperthyroidism and ophthalmopathy. Regions amplified from RNA transcripts were the TCR beta CDR3 regions. Researchers ran a first-round RT-PCR on the TCR CDR3 using the HTBI primer set. A single record per CDR3 protein comes from TCRdb applying MiXCR to the multiplex PCR reads. Of some 320,000 distinct CDR3 sequences listed, roughly 15% were seen once; the top ten hold 30% to 40%. Sequenced material: blood. The receptors stem from a woman aged 40 to 55 with Graves' ophthalmopathy.

The rearrangement joins TRBV7-9 to TRBJ2-3; 7 bases line up with TRBD2. V gave up 1 base and J gave up 3 bases; unmatched junction bases: 10. The CDR3 length is 17 residues. Germline values: CDR1 SEHNR, CDR2 FQNEAQ (reference sequence). This CDR3 is CASSLVRRGYLTDTQYF. Written as DNA, the CDR3 is TGTGCCAGCAGCTTAGTAAGGCGGGGGTACTTAACAGATACGCAGTATTTT.

This clonotype was found many times. The rearrangement uses TRBV20-1 and TRBJ1-6; possible D gene TRBD1, 5 bases. The CDR3 loop spans 12 amino acids. Trimming took 6 bases from V and 13 from J, leaving 16 bases between them. Germline V gives CDR1 DFQATT, CDR2 SNEGSKA (reference sequence). The CDR3 sequence is CSARYQGGPLHF. In nucleotides, the CDR3 is TGCAGTGCCCGATACCAGGGAGGGCCCCTCCACTTT.

A single count supports this clonotype. This sequence may be a read error, since a much larger clone differs from it by one base. The rearrangement links TRBV30 to TRBJ1-1; D is ambiguous. Germline CDR1 and CDR2: GTSNPN and SVGIG (reference sequence). V was shortened by 0 bases and J by 6 bases, with 8 bases between the two germline ends. The CDR3 spans 12 residues. In DNA form, the CDR3 reads TGTGCCTGGAGTGTACGGGCTCCTGAAGCTTTCTTT. Amino acids: CAWSVRAPEAFF. The variable domain in full, completed from reference TRBV30 and TRBJ1-1, reads SQTIHQWPATLVQPVGSPLSLECTVEGTSNPNLYWYRQAAGRGLQLLFYSVGIGQISSEVPQNLSASRPQDRQFILSSKKLLLSDSGFYLCAWSVRAPEAFFGQGTRLTVV.

The chain uses TRBV4-1 and TRBJ2-1; 8 nucleotides line up with TRBD2. The CDR3 spans 15 residues. The V gene end was trimmed by 6 bases and the J gene end by 9 bases; junction bases not matched to a gene: 13. Germline loops: CDR1 MGHRA, CDR2 YSYEKL. The CDR3 reads CASREPGLGGAEQFF. The CDR3 DNA reads TGCGCCAGCAGAGAACCGGGACTAGGTGGTGCTGAGCAGTTCTTC.

Worth noting for this clonotype: One end of the junction fails to match germline, which may point to a read error. J is TRBJ1-1 and V is TRBV2; the D is unclear. Per the germline V gene, CDR1 is SNHLY and CDR2 is FYNNEI. The CDR3 sequence is 13 residues long. This CDR3 reads CTSTREFHTKAFF. Written as DNA, the CDR3 is TGTACCAGCACTAGGGAGTTCCACACTAAAGCTTTCTTT.

This clonotype showed up many times. The CDR3 sequence: CASSPWGTGVTPLHF. The CDR3 bases are TGTGCCAGCAGTCCCTGGGGGACAGGGGTGACACCCCTCCACTTT. V gene TRBV27 combines with J gene TRBJ1-6; 10 nucleotides agree with TRBD1. The V and J ends lost 5 bases and 11 bases, in that order; junction bases with no gene match: 9. Germline CDR1 reads MNHEY; CDR2 reads SMNVEV (reference sequence). This CDR3 spans 15 amino acids.

The table lists this clonotype with many counts. The V call is TRBV11-3, the J call TRBJ2-5; D call uncertain. The CDR3 sequence is 15 residues long. Germline V gene sequence: CDR1 SGHNT, CDR2 YENEEA. Trimming removed 0 bases at V and 5 bases at J, with 13 bases between. The CDR3 DNA is TGTGCCAGCAGCTTAGAATCAGGTCCGCGGGAGACCCAGTACTTC. Amino acid sequence: CASSLESGPRETQYF.

The chain joins TRBV12-5 to TRBJ2-7; 9 bases line up with TRBD1. Germline assignment: CDR1 LGHNT and CDR2 FRNRAP. V shed 5 bases and J 2 bases; nucleotides not matched to a gene: 7. There are 15 residues in the CDR3. The CDR3 DNA sequence: TGTGCTAGTGGTATCGGACAGGGGACTACCTACGAGCAGTACTTC. Residues: CASGIGQGTTYEQYF.

J is TRBJ2-3 and V is TRBV19; 8 bases line up with TRBD2. The length of the CDR3 is 16 residues. Germline CDR1 is LNHDA and CDR2 is SQIVND (reference sequence). The trim removed 2 bases at V and 0 bases at J, leaving 4 bases unmatched. CDR3 nucleotide sequence: TGTGCCAGTAGTATACCCAGCGGGGGCAGCACAGATACGCAGTATTTT. Translated, it gives CASSIPSGGSTDTQYF.